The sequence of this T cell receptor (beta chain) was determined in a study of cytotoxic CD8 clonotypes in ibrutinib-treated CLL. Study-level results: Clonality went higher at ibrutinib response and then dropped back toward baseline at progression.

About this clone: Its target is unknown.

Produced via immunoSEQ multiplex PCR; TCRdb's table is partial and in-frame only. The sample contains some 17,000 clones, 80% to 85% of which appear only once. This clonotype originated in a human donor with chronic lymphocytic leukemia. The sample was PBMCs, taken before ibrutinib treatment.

The CDR3 is CAGGGRTYEQYF. The CDR3 nucleotides read TGTGCCGGGGGGGGGCGGACCTACGAGCAGTACTTC. The gene calls are TRBV6-6 and TRBJ2-7; a possible D gene is TRBD2 (7 bases). Germline loops: CDR1 MNHNY, CDR2 SVGAGI (reference sequence). Trimming cost V 11 bases and J 2 bases, with 13 bases left between them. The CDR3 sequence is 12 residues long.